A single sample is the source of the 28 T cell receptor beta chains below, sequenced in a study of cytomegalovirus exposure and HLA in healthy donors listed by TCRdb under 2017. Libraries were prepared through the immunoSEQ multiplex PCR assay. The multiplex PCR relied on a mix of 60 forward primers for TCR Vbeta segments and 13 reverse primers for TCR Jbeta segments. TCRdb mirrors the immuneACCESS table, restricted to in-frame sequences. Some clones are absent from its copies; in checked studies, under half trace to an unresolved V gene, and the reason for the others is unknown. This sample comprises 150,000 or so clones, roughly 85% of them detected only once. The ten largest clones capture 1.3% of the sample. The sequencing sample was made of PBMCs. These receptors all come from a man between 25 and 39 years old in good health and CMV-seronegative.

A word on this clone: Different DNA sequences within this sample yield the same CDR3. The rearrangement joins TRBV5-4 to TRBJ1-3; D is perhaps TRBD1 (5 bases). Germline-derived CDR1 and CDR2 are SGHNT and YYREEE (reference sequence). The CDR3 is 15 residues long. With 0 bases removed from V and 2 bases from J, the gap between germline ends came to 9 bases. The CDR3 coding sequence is TGTGCCAGCAGCTTGGGGGCGGGGCCTGGAAACACCATATATTTT. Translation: CASSLGAGPGNTIYF.

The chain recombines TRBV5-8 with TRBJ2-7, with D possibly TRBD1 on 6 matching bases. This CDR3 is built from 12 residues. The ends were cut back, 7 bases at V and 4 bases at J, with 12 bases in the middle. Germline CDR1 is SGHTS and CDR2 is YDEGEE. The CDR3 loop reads CASPKGVYEQYF. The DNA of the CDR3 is TGTGCCAGCCCAAAGGGGGTATACGAGCAGTACTTC.

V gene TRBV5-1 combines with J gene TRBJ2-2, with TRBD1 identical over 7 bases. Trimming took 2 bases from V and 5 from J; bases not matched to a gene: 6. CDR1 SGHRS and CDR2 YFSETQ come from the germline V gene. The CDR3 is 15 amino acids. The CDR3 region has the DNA TGCGCCAGCAGCTTTATGGCAGGGGGTACCGGGGAGCTGTTTTTT. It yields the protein CASSFMAGGTGELFF.

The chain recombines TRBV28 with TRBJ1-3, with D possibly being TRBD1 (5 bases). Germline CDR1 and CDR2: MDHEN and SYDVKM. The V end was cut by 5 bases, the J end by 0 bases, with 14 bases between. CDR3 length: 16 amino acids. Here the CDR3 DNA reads TGTGCCAGCAGTGATCTTAGGGGTCGCTCTGGAAACACCATATATTTT. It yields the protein CASSDLRGRSGNTIYF.

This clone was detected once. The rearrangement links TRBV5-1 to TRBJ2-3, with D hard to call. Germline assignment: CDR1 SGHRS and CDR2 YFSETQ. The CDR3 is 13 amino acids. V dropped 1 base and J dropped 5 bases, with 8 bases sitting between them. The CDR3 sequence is CASSLYTGDTQYF. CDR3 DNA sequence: TGCGCCAGCAGCTTGTATACGGGAGATACGCAGTATTTT. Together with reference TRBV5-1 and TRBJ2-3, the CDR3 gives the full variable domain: KAGVTQTPRYLIKTRGQQVTLSCSPISGHRSVSWYQQTPGQGLQFLFEYFSETQRNKGNFPGRFSGRQFSNSRSEMNVSTLELGDSALYLCASSLYTGDTQYFGPGTRLTVL.

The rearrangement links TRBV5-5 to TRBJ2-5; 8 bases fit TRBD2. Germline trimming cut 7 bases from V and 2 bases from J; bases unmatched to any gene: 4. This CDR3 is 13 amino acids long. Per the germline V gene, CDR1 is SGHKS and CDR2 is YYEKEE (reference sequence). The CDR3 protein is CASGLAGQETQYF. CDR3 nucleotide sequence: TGTGCCAGCGGGCTAGCGGGTCAAGAGACCCAGTACTTC.

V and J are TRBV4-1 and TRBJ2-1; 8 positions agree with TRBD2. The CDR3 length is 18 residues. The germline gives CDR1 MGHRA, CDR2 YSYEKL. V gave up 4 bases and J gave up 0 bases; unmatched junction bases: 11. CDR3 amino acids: CASSRVPIAGSSYNEQFF. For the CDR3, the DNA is TGCGCCAGCAGCCGGGTACCTATAGCGGGGAGCTCCTACAATGAGCAGTTCTTC.

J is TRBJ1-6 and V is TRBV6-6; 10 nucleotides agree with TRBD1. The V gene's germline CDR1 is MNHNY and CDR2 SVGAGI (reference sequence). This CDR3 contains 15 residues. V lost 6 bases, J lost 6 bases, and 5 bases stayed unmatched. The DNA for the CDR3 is TGTGCCAGCAGACCAAGACAGGGGGCTAATTCACCCCTCCACTTT. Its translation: CASRPRQGANSPLHF.

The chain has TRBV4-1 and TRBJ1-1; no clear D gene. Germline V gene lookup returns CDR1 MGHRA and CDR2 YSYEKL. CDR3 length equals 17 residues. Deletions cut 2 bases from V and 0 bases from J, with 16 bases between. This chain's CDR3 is CASSQSPLYNMNTEAFF. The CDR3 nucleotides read TGCGCCAGCAGCCAATCACCTCTGTACAACATGAACACTGAAGCTTTCTTT.

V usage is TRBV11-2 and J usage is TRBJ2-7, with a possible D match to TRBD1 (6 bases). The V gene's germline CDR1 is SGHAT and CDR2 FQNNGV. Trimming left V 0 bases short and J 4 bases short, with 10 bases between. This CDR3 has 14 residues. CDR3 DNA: TGTGCCAGCAGCTTAGAGGGACACTTTTACGAGCAGTACTTC. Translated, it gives CASSLEGHFYEQYF.

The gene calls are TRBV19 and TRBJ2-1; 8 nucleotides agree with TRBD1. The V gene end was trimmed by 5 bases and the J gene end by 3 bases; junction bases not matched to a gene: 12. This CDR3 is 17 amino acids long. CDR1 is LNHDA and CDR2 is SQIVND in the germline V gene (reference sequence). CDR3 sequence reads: CASSFRTGGLVYNEQFF. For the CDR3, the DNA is TGTGCCAGTAGTTTCAGAACAGGGGGTCTCGTCTACAATGAGCAGTTCTTC.

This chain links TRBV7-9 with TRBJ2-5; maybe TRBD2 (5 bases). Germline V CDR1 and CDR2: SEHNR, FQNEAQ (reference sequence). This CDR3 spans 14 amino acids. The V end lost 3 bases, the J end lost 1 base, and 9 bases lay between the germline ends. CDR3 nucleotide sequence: TGTGCCAGCAGCTTGACACTAGTCCAAGAGACCCAGTACTTC. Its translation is CASSLTLVQETQYF.

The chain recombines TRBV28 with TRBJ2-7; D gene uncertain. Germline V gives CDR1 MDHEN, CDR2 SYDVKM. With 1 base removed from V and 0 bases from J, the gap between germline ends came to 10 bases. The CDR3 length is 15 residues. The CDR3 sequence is CASSLSQDSSYEQYF. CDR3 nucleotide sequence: TGTGCCAGCAGTTTATCTCAGGATAGCTCCTACGAGCAGTACTTC.

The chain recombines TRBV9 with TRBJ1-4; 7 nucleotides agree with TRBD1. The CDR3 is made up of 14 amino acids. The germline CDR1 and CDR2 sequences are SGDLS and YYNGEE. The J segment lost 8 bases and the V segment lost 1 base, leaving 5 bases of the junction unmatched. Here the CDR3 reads CASSVRSGGEKLFF. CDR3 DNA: TGTGCCAGCAGCGTAAGGTCAGGGGGGGAAAAACTGTTTTTT.

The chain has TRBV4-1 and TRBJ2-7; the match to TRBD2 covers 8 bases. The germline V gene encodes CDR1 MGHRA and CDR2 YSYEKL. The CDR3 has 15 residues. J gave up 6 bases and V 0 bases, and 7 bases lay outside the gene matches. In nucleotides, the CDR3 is TGCGCCAGCAGCCAAGATCCTAGCGGGCCCCTCGAGCAGTACTTC. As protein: CASSQDPSGPLEQYF.

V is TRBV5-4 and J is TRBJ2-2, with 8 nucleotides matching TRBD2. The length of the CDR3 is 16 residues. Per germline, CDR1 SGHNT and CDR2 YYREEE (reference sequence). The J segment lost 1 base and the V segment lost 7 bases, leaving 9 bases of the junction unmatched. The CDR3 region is CASHQQRGGNTGELFF. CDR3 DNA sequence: TGTGCCAGCCATCAACAACGGGGGGGGAACACCGGGGAGCTGTTTTTT. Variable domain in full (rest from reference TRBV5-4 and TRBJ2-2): ETGVTQSPTHLIKTRGQQVTLRCSSQSGHNTVSWYQQALGQGPQFIFQYYREEENGRGNFPPRFSGLQFPNYSSELNVNALELDDSALYLCASHQQRGGNTGELFFGEGSRLTVL.

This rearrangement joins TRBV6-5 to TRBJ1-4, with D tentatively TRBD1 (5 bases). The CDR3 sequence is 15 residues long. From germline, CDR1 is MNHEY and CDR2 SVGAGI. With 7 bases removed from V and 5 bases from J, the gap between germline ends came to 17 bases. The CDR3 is CASTPDSTRNEKLFF. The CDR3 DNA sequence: TGTGCCAGCACCCCAGACAGTACCCGAAATGAAAAACTGTTTTTT.

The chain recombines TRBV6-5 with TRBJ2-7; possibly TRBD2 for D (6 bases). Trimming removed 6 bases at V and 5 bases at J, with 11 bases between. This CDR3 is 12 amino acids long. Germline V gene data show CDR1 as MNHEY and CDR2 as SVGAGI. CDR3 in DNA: TGTGCCAGCAGGGGGAGGCGGGACGAGCAGTACTTC. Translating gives CASRGRRDEQYF.

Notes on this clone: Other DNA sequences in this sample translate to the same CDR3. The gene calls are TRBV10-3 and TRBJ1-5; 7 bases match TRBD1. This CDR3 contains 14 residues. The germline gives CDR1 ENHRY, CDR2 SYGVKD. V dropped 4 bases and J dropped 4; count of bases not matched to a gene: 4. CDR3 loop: CAISVAGGNQPQHF. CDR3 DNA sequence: TGTGCCATCAGTGTAGCAGGGGGAAATCAGCCCCAGCATTTT.

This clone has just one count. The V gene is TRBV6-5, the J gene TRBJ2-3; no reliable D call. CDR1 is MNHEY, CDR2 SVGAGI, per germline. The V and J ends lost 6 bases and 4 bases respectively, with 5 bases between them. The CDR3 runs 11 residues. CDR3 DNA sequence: TGTGCCAGCAGCCAGGCAGATACGCAGTATTTT. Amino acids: CASSQADTQYF.

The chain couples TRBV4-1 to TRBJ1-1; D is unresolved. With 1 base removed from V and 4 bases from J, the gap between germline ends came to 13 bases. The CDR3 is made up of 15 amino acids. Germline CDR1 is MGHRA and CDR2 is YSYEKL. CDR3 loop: CASSQVSTESTEAFF. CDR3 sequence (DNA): TGCGCCAGCAGCCAAGTATCCACAGAGAGCACTGAAGCTTTCTTT.

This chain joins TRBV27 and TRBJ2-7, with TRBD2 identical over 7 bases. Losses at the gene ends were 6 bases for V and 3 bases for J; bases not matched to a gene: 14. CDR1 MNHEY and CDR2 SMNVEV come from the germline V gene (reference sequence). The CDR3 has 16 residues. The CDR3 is CASRPRNYTSVYEQYF. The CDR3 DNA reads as TGTGCCAGCAGACCCCGGAACTACACTAGCGTCTACGAGCAGTACTTC.

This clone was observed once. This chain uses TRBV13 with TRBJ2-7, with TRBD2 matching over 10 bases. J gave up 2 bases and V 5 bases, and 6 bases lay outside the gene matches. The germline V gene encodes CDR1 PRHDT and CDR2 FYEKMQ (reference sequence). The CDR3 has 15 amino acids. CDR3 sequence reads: CASSLRLAGPYEQYF. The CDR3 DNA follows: TGTGCCAGCAGCCTCAGACTAGCGGGTCCCTACGAGCAGTACTTC.

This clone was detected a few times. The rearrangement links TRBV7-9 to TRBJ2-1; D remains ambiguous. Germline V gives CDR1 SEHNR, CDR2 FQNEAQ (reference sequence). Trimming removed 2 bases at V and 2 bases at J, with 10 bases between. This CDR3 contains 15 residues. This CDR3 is CASSLSVNTYNEQFF. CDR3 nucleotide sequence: TGTGCCAGCAGCTTAAGCGTAAACACCTACAATGAGCAGTTCTTC.

CDR3: CASSPGGGGRYEQYF. CDR3 in DNA: TGCGCCAGCAGCCCCGGGGGGGGCGGGAGGTACGAGCAGTACTTC. The gene calls are TRBV4-1 and TRBJ2-7; 8 bases match TRBD2. Germline V gene sequence: CDR1 MGHRA, CDR2 YSYEKL. The CDR3 totals 15 residues. V dropped 4 bases and J dropped 4; count of bases not matched to a gene: 9.

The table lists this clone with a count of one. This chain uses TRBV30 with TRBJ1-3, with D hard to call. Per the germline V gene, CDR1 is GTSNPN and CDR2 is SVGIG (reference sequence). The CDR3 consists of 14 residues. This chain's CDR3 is CAYATSGAGNTIYF. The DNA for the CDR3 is TGTGCTTACGCTACCTCGGGAGCTGGAAACACCATATATTTT.

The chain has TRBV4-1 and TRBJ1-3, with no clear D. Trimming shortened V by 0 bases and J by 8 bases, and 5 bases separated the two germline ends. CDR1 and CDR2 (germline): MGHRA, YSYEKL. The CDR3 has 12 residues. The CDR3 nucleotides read TGCGCCAGCAGCCAAGACGGGGACACCATATATTTT. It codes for CASSQDGDTIYF.

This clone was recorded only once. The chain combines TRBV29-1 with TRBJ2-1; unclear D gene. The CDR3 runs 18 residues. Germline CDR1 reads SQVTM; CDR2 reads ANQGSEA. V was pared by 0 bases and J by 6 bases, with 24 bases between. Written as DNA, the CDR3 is TGCAGCGTTGAAGATCAGAAAATCGGTCGGGTGATGGGCAATGAGCAGTTCTTC. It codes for CSVEDQKIGRVMGNEQFF.